This TCR beta chain was sequenced during a study of T cell responses to AZD1222 COVID-19 vaccine. On the study more broadly: Combined were second doses at about 4 or about 12 weeks. Study conclusions and caveats: After the peak T cell response, and only then, were repertoires sampled.

As regards this clone: Its antigen is not known.

The CDR3 extends over 11 amino acids. V shed 0 bases and J shed 6 bases, with 1 base lying between them. Germline lookup yields CDR1 SGDLS and CDR2 YYNGEE. The data were produced by immunoSEQ multiplex PCR, yet TCRdb's version contains in-frame clones alone and is incomplete. This table holds around 120,000 clones, roughly 88% found once. Sequenced material: peripheral blood, taken on day 0 of AZD1222 vaccination. The chain employs TRBV9 and TRBJ2-1; D unclear. The clonotype originates from an adult in good health. The CDR3 nucleotides read TGTGCCAGCAGCGTAGCCAATGAGCAGTTCTTC. Its protein is CASSVANEQFF.